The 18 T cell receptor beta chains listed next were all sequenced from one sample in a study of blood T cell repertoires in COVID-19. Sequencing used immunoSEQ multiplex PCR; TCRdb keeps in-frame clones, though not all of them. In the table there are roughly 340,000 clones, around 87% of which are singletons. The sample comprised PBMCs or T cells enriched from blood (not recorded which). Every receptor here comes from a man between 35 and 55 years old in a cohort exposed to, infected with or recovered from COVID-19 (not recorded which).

The CDR3 loop reads CASSSGLAGVNEQFF. The CDR3 region has the DNA TGTGCCAGCAGTTCTGGACTAGCGGGAGTCAATGAGCAGTTCTTC. The V call is TRBV5-4, the J call TRBJ2-1, with 13 bases aligning to TRBD2. V trimming: 5 bases; J trimming: 6 bases; junction bases outside the gene matches: 5. The CDR3 is 15 amino acids. The germline gives CDR1 SGHNT, CDR2 YYREEE (reference sequence).

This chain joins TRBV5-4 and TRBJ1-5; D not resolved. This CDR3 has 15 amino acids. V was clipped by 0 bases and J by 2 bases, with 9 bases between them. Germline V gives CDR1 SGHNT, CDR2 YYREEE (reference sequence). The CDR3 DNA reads TGTGCCAGCAGCTTGGGAGGTCAACGCAATCAGCCCCAGCATTTT. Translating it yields CASSLGGQRNQPQHF.

The CDR3 DNA reads as TGTGCCAGCTCACCAAAGGCGGGAATAACCTACAATGAGCAGTTCTTC. Its protein is CASSPKAGITYNEQFF. The chain has TRBV18 and TRBJ2-1; D perhaps matches TRBD2 (6 bases). The CDR3 totals 16 residues. CDR1 and CDR2 (germline): KGHSH, LQKENI. The V gene lost 2 bases and the J gene lost 2 bases, with 13 bases spanning the gap.

The CDR3 nucleotides read TGTGCCAGCAGCCAGGGACTAGCGGGAGGCGAGCAGTACTTC. It codes for CASSQGLAGGEQYF. The chain has TRBV28 and TRBJ2-7; 15 nucleotides match TRBD2. The J segment lost 6 bases and the V segment lost 6 bases, leaving 3 bases of the junction unmatched. Germline V gene data show CDR1 as MDHEN and CDR2 as SYDVKM. This CDR3 is 14 amino acids long.

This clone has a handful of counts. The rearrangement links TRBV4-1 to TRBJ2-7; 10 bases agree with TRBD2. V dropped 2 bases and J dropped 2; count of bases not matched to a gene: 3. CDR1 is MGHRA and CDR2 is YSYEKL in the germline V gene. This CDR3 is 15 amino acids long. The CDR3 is CASSQTSGEAYEQYF. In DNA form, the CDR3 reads TGCGCCAGCAGCCAAACTAGCGGGGAAGCCTACGAGCAGTACTTC.

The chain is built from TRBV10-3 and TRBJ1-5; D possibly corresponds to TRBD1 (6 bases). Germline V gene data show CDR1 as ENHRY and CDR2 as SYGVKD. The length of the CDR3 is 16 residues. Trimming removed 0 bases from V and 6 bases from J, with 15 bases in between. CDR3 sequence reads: CAISESVGGRGQPQHF. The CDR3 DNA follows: TGTGCCATCAGTGAGTCGGTAGGGGGAAGGGGTCAGCCCCAGCATTTT.

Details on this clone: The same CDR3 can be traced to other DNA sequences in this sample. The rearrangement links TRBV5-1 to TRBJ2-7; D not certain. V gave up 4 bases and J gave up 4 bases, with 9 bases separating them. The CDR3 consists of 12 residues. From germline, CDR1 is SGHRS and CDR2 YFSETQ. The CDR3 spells CASSRVGYEQYF. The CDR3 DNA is TGCGCCAGCAGCCGGGTGGGTTACGAGCAGTACTTC.

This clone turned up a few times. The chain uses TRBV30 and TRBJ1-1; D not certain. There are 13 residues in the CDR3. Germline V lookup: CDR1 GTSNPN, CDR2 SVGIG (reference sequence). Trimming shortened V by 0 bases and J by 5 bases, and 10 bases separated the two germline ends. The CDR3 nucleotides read TGTGCCTGGAGTGTTGGCGGGTGGACTGAAGCTTTCTTT. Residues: CAWSVGGWTEAFF.

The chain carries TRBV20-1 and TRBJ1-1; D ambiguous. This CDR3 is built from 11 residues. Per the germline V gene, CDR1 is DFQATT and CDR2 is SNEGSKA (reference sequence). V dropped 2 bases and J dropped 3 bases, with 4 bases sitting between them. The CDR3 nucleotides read TGCAGTGCTAGACAGTACACTGAAGCTTTCTTT. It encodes CSARQYTEAFF.

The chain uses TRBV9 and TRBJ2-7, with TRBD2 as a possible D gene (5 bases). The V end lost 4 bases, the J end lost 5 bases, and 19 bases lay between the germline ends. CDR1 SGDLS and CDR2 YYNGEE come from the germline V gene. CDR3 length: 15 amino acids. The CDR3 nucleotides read TGTGCCAGCAGCCGAGTCCTAGCCCATGGAAACGAGCAGTACTTC. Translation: CASSRVLAHGNEQYF.

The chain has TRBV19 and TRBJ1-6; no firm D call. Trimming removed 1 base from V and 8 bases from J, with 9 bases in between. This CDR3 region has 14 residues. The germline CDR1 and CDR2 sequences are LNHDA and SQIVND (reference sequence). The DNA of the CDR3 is TGTGCCAGTAGTATAGTGGCCGGGGATTCACCCCTCCACTTT. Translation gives CASSIVAGDSPLHF.

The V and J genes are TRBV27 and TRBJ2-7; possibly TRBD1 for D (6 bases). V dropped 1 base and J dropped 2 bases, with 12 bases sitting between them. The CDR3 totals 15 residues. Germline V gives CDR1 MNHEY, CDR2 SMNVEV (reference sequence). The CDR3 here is CASSLFRDTPYEQYF. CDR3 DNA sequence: TGTGCCAGCAGTTTATTTCGGGACACCCCCTACGAGCAGTACTTC.

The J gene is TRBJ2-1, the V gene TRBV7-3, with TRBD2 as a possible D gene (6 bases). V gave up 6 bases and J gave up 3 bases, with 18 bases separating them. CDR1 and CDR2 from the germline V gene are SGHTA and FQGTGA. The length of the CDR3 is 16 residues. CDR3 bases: TGTGCCAGCAGTCCTTCGTCCGGGAGCCTCTACAATGAGCAGTTCTTC. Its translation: CASSPSSGSLYNEQFF.

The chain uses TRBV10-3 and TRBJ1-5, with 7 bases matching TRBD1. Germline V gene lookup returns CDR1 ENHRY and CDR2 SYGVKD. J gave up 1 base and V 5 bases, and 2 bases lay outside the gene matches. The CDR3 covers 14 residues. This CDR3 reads CAISIQGSNQPQHF. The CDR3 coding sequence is TGTGCCATCAGTATACAGGGGAGCAATCAGCCCCAGCATTTT.

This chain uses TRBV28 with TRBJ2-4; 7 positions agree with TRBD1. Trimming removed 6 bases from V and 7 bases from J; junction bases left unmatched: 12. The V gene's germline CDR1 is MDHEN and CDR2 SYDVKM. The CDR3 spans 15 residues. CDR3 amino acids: CASSRDSQSVNIQYF. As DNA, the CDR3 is TGTGCCAGCAGCAGGGACAGCCAATCCGTTAACATTCAGTACTTC.

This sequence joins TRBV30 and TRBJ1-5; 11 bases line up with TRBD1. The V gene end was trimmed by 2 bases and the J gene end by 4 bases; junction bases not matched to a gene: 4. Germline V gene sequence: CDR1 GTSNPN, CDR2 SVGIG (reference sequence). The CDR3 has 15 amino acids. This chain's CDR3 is CAWSRDRGSNQPQHF. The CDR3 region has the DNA TGTGCCTGGAGTCGGGACAGGGGGTCTAATCAGCCCCAGCATTTT.

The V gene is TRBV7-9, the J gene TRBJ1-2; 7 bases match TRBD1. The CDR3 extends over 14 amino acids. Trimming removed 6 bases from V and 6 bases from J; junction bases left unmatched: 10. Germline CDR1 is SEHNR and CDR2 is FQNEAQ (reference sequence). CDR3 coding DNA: TGTGCCAGCAGTCGAACCGACAGGGACGATGGCTACACCTTC. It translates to CASSRTDRDDGYTF.

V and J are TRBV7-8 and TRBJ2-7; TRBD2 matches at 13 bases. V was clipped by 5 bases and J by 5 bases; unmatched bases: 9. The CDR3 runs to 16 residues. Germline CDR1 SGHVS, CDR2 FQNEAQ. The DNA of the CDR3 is TGTGCCAGCAGCACCGGACTAGCGGGAGTTATTGACGAGCAGTACTTC. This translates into CASSTGLAGVIDEQYF.